This T cell receptor (beta chain) comes out of a study of blood T cell repertoires in COVID-19. Study summary: COVID-19 samples collected from the United States, Italy and Spain covered acute and convalescent phases. The cDNA or gDNA used as material had been derived from T cells, B-cell-depleted T cells, or PBMCs.

CDR3 length equals 14 residues. The J segment lost 4 bases and the V segment lost 5 bases, leaving 10 bases of the junction unmatched. Germline CDR1 and CDR2: SQVTM and ANQGSEA. Source study methods: By means of reference gene primer amplification, nucleated cell counts were estimated. TCRdb's table, derived via immunoSEQ multiplex PCR, lists solely in-frame clones and lacks some. V, J and clone size reflect that table, while D and trimming were determined from the DNA. The data contain around 300,000 clones, roughly 84% of them singletons. The rearrangement joins TRBV29-1 to TRBJ1-2; TRBD1 matches 7 bases. Sequenced sample: peripheral blood. The source of this sequence is a man aged 50-60 years with active or convalescent COVID-19. CDR3 in DNA: TGCAGCGTTACGGACAGGCTAGGCGGCTATGGCTACACCTTC. Protein: CSVTDRLGGYGYTF.